This T cell receptor (beta chain) was captured by sequencing in a study of blood T cell repertoires in COVID-19. Study-level background: Acute and convalescent COVID-19 specimens originated in the United States, Italy and Spain. PBMCs, B-cell-depleted T cells, or T cells were the source of the cDNA or gDNA that made up the material.

The CDR3 runs 16 residues. V was pared by 5 bases and J by 4 bases, with 8 bases of the junction left unmatched. Looked up from germline, CDR1 is MNHNY and CDR2 is SVGAGI (reference sequence). Authors' methods: Reference gene primer amplification yielded estimated nucleated cell counts. Produced via immunoSEQ multiplex PCR; TCRdb's table is partial and in-frame only. The V and J calls and clone size were taken over from that table, and D and trimming were inferred from the DNA. The table shows some 49,000 clones, with roughly 83% occurring only once. Sequencing was performed on peripheral blood. The V call is TRBV6-6, the J call TRBJ2-5; TRBD2 matches 12 bases. This TCR was recovered from a human donor in a cohort sampled during active COVID-19. The CDR3 region is CASSRPTSGGRETQYF. The CDR3 DNA reads TGTGCCAGCAGTCGACCTACTAGCGGGGGGCGAGAGACCCAGTACTTC.